The 26 T cell receptor beta chains reported below all come from one sample, sequenced in a study of beta chain features in type 1 diabetes. The investigators reverse transcribed all of the isolated RNA, so they sequenced expressed TCRB transcripts. The assay was immunoSEQ multiplex PCR, and TCRdb's table has in-frame clones only and misses some. This sample has about 300,000 clones, with about 14% found just once. No antigens are known for them. Study findings and constraints: Across all four CD4+ subsets, people with type 1 diabetes showed modestly shorter TCRB CDR3s.

Material: naive CD4+ T cells from blood. These receptors were taken from a woman between 18 and 29 years old with type 1 diabetes.

V and J are TRBV4-3 and TRBJ2-3; tentatively, D is TRBD2 (5 bases). The CDR3 contains 16 residues. Germline values: CDR1 LGHNA, CDR2 YSLEER. With 4 bases removed from V and 2 bases from J, the gap between germline ends came to 16 bases. In nucleotides, the CDR3 is TGCGCCAGCAGCCCGGGAACCTCAGCTTTCACAGATACGCAGTATTTT. Protein sequence: CASSPGTSAFTDTQYF.

V is TRBV11-2 and J is TRBJ2-7; 7 bases match TRBD2. This CDR3 comprises 12 residues. Germline V gene sequence: CDR1 SGHAT, CDR2 FQNNGV. The CDR3 DNA reads as TGTGCCAGCAGCTTGACGTCGGGAGGTACGCACGTC. It encodes CASSLTSGGTHV.

In its sample, this clone was seen a few times. The gene calls are TRBV9 and TRBJ2-2, with D unclear. Deletions cut 0 bases from V and 5 bases from J, with 11 bases between. The CDR3 loop spans 15 amino acids. The germline gives CDR1 SGDLS, CDR2 YYNGEE. The CDR3 bases are TGTGCCAGCAGCGTAGCCGTGACTTTGACCGGGGAGCTGTTTTTT. It translates to CASSVAVTLTGELFF.

This clone is a singleton in its sample. This sequence joins TRBV5-1 and TRBJ2-5; D call uncertain. V lost 4 bases to trimming and J lost 0 bases, with 10 bases between them. The germline gives CDR1 SGHRS, CDR2 YFSETQ. The length of the CDR3 is 14 residues. CDR3 DNA sequence: TGCGCCAGCAGCAGAGAATGGTACCAAGAGACCCAGTACTTC. It encodes CASSREWYQETQYF.

In its sample, this clone was seen a few times. The V and J genes are TRBV18 and TRBJ2-7, with a weak D call TRBD1 (6 bases). Trimming cost V 0 bases and J 3 bases, with 9 bases left between them. The CDR3 covers 14 residues. Germline V gene sequence: CDR1 KGHSH, CDR2 LQKENI. For the CDR3, the DNA is TGTGCCAGCTCACCACCTGCAGGGGACTACGAGCAGTACTTC. Translated, it gives CASSPPAGDYEQYF. The variable domain in full, with the rest retrieved from reference TRBV18 and TRBJ2-7, is NAGVMQNPRHLVRRRGQEARLRCSPMKGHSHVYWYRQLPEEGLKFMVYLQKENIIDESGMPKERFSAEFPKEGPSILRIQQVVRGDSAAYFCASSPPAGDYEQYFGPGTRLTVT.

V usage is TRBV5-1 and J usage is TRBJ2-1; a weak D match, TRBD2 (6 bases). With 3 bases removed from V and 8 bases from J, the gap between germline ends came to 21 bases. The CDR3 length is 16 residues. Germline V gene data show CDR1 as SGHRS and CDR2 as YFSETQ. The CDR3 loop is CASSWRGREAEDEQFF. The CDR3 region has the DNA TGCGCCAGCAGCTGGAGGGGCAGGGAGGCTGAGGATGAGCAGTTCTTC.

This chain connects TRBV7-2 to TRBJ1-1, with a possible D match to TRBD1 (5 bases). This CDR3 is built from 16 residues. CDR1 SGHTA and CDR2 FQGNSA come from the germline V gene. Trimming took off 2 bases at V and 4 bases at J, with 17 bases between the two ends. The CDR3 sequence: CASSLLSWGVGTEAFF. CDR3 sequence (DNA): TGTGCCAGCAGCTTACTATCCTGGGGGGTAGGCACTGAAGCTTTCTTT.

The rearrangement uses TRBV10-3 and TRBJ2-1; D is perhaps TRBD1 (6 bases). Germline CDR1 and CDR2: ENHRY and SYGVKD. V dropped 2 bases and J dropped 10 bases, with 12 bases sitting between them. The CDR3 consists of 13 residues. The CDR3 DNA sequence: TGTGCCATCAGTGAGAACAGGGCAGGGGAGCAGTTCTTC. Amino acid sequence: CAISENRAGEQFF.

This sequence joins TRBV19 and TRBJ2-5; a weak D match, TRBD2 (6 bases). This CDR3 has 14 residues. CDR1 LNHDA and CDR2 SQIVND come from the germline V gene (reference sequence). Trimming cost V 4 bases and J 4 bases, with 13 bases left between them. The CDR3 sequence: CASSTALLAETQYF. CDR3 sequence (DNA): TGTGCCAGTAGTACCGCCCTACTAGCAGAGACCCAGTACTTC. Drawing the rest from reference TRBV19 and TRBJ2-5, the complete variable domain is DGGITQSPKYLFRKEGQNVTLSCEQNLNHDAMYWYRQDPGQGLRLIYYSQIVNDFQKGDIAEGYSVSREKKESFPLTVTSAQKNPTAFYLCASSTALLAETQYFGPGTRLLVL.

This clone was counted only a few times. J is TRBJ2-5 and V is TRBV9, with 8 bases that match TRBD2. CDR1 is SGDLS and CDR2 is YYNGEE in the germline V gene. The CDR3 has 18 residues. V shed 2 bases, J shed 0 bases, and the junction held 12 bases outside the gene matches. CDR3 DNA: TGTGCCAGCAGCGTGGGGGGGGCTAGCGGGTGGTACCAAGAGACCCAGTACTTC. This translates into CASSVGGASGWYQETQYF.

This clone showed up just a few times. The chain couples TRBV6-6 to TRBJ2-5; 10 nucleotides line up with TRBD2. Germline V gene sequence: CDR1 MNHNY, CDR2 SVGAGI (reference sequence). This CDR3 comprises 14 residues. V lost 9 bases to trimming and J lost 0 bases; unmatched junction nucleotides: 4. CDR3 bases: TGTGCCAGTAAGCGGGAGGGGTACCAAGAGACCCAGTACTTC. It codes for CASKREGYQETQYF.

The rearrangement uses TRBV5-4 and TRBJ2-2; possibly TRBD1 for D (5 bases). Germline loops: CDR1 SGHNT, CDR2 YYREEE (reference sequence). The CDR3 is 15 amino acids. Trimming stripped 4 bases from V and 0 bases from J, with 10 bases between. CDR3 in DNA: TGTGCCAGCAGCCCGACAGACGCGAACACCGGGGAGCTGTTTTTT. Its protein is CASSPTDANTGELFF.

This clone has only a few counts. The chain joins TRBV16 to TRBJ1-2; D is ambiguous. V dropped 0 bases and J dropped 8 bases, with 13 bases sitting between them. CDR1 and CDR2 from the germline V gene are KGHSY and FQNENV. The CDR3 consists of 14 residues. The CDR3 region has the DNA TGTGCCAGCAGCCAATCCACAGTGCTTTCAGGCTACACCTTC. This translates into CASSQSTVLSGYTF. The variable domain in full, with the rest retrieved from reference TRBV16 and TRBJ1-2, is GEEVAQTPKHLVRGEGQKAKLYCAPIKGHSYVFWYQQVLKNEFKFLISFQNENVFDETGMPKERFSAKCLPNSPCSLEIQATKLEDSAVYFCASSQSTVLSGYTFGSGTRLTVV.

The chain carries TRBV11-2 and TRBJ1-1, with unresolved D. This CDR3 is built from 14 residues. Per the germline V gene, CDR1 is SGHAT and CDR2 is FQNNGV. Trimming removed 4 bases from V and 3 bases from J, with 12 bases in between. The DNA of the CDR3 is TGTGCCAGCAGCTATGGGCTGGATTACACTGAAGCTTTCTTT. This translates into CASSYGLDYTEAFF.

This clone has only a few counts. The V gene is TRBV4-2, the J gene TRBJ2-2, with D possibly matching TRBD1 (6 bases). Germline V gives CDR1 LGHNA, CDR2 YNFKEQ. Deletions cut 0 bases from V and 1 base from J, with 15 bases between. The CDR3 runs 18 residues. The CDR3 DNA sequence: TGTGCCAGCAGCCAAGATAGGTCCAGGGGCAAGAACACCGGGGAGCTGTTTTTT. It codes for CASSQDRSRGKNTGELFF.

The chain is built from TRBV27 and TRBJ2-3; a weak D match, TRBD2 (5 bases). In germline, CDR1 is MNHEY, CDR2 SMNVEV (reference sequence). The CDR3 length is 14 residues. Trimming removed 2 bases at V and 4 bases at J, with 10 bases between. CDR3: CASSLERVADTQYF. The CDR3, as DNA: TGTGCCAGCAGTTTAGAGAGGGTCGCAGATACGCAGTATTTT.

This clone was counted between two and nine times. The chain recombines TRBV4-3 with TRBJ2-3, with TRBD2 matching 8 bases. V gave up 4 bases and J gave up 1 base; unmatched junction bases: 4. The CDR3 has 15 residues. Per germline, CDR1 LGHNA and CDR2 YSLEER. The CDR3 DNA reads TGCGCCAGCAGCCTTAGCGGGGTGGGCACAGATACGCAGTATTTT. It translates to CASSLSGVGTDTQYF.

This clone was seen a handful of times. The gene calls are TRBV11-2 and TRBJ2-5, with D uncertain. This CDR3 spans 15 amino acids. Germline V gene data show CDR1 as SGHAT and CDR2 as FQNNGV. The V end lost 1 base, the J end lost 1 base, and 10 bases lay between the germline ends. In nucleotides, the CDR3 is TGTGCCAGCAGCTTAGCCCTGCTCAGCCAAGAGACCCAGTACTTC. Translation: CASSLALLSQETQYF.

The chain carries TRBV7-9 and TRBJ2-5; 8 bases map to TRBD1. Germline trimming cut 1 base from V and 3 bases from J; bases unmatched to any gene: 7. The germline gives CDR1 SEHNR, CDR2 FQNEAQ (reference sequence). The CDR3 sequence is 16 residues long. The CDR3 is CASSLGTGTGEETQYF. The CDR3, as DNA: TGTGCCAGCAGCTTAGGGACAGGGACGGGGGAAGAGACCCAGTACTTC.

This clone was counted only a few times. This CDR3 is also generated by other DNA sequences in the sample. The V call is TRBV5-1, the J call TRBJ2-1; 12 nucleotides align to TRBD2. Trimming at V came to 4 bases and at J to 4 bases, leaving 6 bases not matched to a gene. In germline, CDR1 is SGHRS, CDR2 YFSETQ. This CDR3 spans 16 amino acids. DNA of the CDR3: TGCGCCAGCAGCCTAAGGACTAGCGGGACGTACAATGAGCAGTTCTTC. This codes for CASSLRTSGTYNEQFF. Drawing the rest from reference TRBV5-1 and TRBJ2-1, the complete variable domain is KAGVTQTPRYLIKTRGQQVTLSCSPISGHRSVSWYQQTPGQGLQFLFEYFSETQRNKGNFPGRFSGRQFSNSRSEMNVSTLELGDSALYLCASSLRTSGTYNEQFFGPGTRLTVL.

The chain links TRBV9 to TRBJ2-5; 8 bases match TRBD2. CDR1 is SGDLS, CDR2 YYNGEE, per germline. The CDR3 spans 14 residues. Trimming at V came to 4 bases and at J to 2 bases, leaving 4 bases not matched to a gene. Written as DNA, the CDR3 is TGTGCCAGCAGCCGGGGGGGCGGACAAGAGACCCAGTACTTC. The encoded protein is CASSRGGGQETQYF.

The rearrangement uses TRBV23-1 and TRBJ2-7, with TRBD2 as a possible D gene (7 bases). TRBV23-1 belongs to the ORF category, with a function that is uncertain. The germline V and J ends were trimmed by 1 base and 6 bases, with 25 bases remaining between them. The CDR3 totals 18 residues. The CDR3 coding sequence is TGCGCCAGCAGTCAATTCCGGGGGGCAGGCGAGGCGATGGTCGAGCAGTACGTC. The encoded protein is CASSQFRGAGEAMVEQYV.

This clone was observed a handful of times. This chain uses TRBV28 with TRBJ2-7; possible D gene TRBD2, 5 bases. In germline, CDR1 is MDHEN, CDR2 SYDVKM. Trimming left V 6 bases short and J 3 bases short, with 6 bases between. This CDR3 comprises 11 residues. The DNA of the CDR3 is TGTGCCAGCAGCGCGGGCTACGAGCAGTACTTC. Its protein is CASSAGYEQYF.

The chain joins TRBV29-1 to TRBJ2-1; TRBD1 aligns across 7 bases. The CDR3 is 15 residues long. Germline CDR1 reads SQVTM; CDR2 reads ANQGSEA. Trimming removed 6 bases from V and 3 bases from J; junction bases left unmatched: 11. The CDR3 bases are TGCAGCGTGGAACCGACAGGGAGCCTCTACAATGAGCAGTTCTTC. This encodes CSVEPTGSLYNEQFF.

J is TRBJ2-7 and V is TRBV6-5, with 9 positions matching TRBD1. V gave up 2 bases and J gave up 1 base; unmatched junction bases: 3. The V gene's germline CDR1 is MNHEY and CDR2 SVGAGI. The CDR3 consists of 15 residues. The CDR3 loop is CASSYRDRASYEQYF. The CDR3, as DNA: TGTGCCAGCAGTTACAGGGACAGGGCTTCCTACGAGCAGTACTTC.

The rearrangement joins TRBV19 to TRBJ2-1; 9 bases align to TRBD2. The CDR3 sequence is 15 residues long. CDR1 and CDR2 from the germline V gene are LNHDA and SQIVND (reference sequence). V shed 5 bases, J shed 6 bases, and the junction held 8 bases outside the gene matches. The CDR3 DNA reads as TGTGCCAGTAGTCAATTAGCGGGAGTGGGCAATGAGCAGTTCTTC. Amino acid sequence: CASSQLAGVGNEQFF.